The clone carrying this T cell receptor beta chain was seen ten or more times. This sample is part of a study of T cells in Graves' hyperthyroidism and ophthalmopathy. Study-wide context: Specimen type is peripheral blood, collected at initial diagnosis prior to any treatment.

RNA transcripts gave rise to amplified TCR beta CDR3 regions. Primed by the HTBI set, a first-round RT-PCR was run on the TCR CDR3. Via MiXCR, TCRdb re-called the multiplex PCR reads, giving one row per CDR3 protein. The repertoire holds hundreds of thousands of distinct CDR3 sequences, with 15% to 18% as singletons. This sequence was found in a woman between 18 and 29 years old with Graves' hyperthyroidism. Sequenced material: blood.

DNA of the CDR3: TGTGCCAGCAGCTTAGGGGGCGGGGATCGGCGGACCCTGTTCTTC. This gives the protein CASSLGGGDRRTLFF. The chain combines TRBV11-2 with TRBJ2-1, with D perhaps matching TRBD2 (6 bases). Looked up from germline, CDR1 is SGHAT and CDR2 is FQNNGV. The CDR3 runs to 15 residues. Trimming removed 1 base from V and 15 bases from J, with 22 bases in between.